These 31 T cell receptor beta chains were all obtained from the same sample, sequenced in a study of shared clonotypes between healthy human individuals. Clones were sequenced by immunoSEQ multiplex PCR, and TCRdb holds only the in-frame ones, with some missing. The sample has some 1,100,000 clones; around 78% are singletons. Sequenced input: memory CD4+ T cells from PBMCs. Subset noted: CD45RA-negative fraction. All receptors come from a man aged 18-30 years in good health. Some clones in this sample may be carry-over from other donors' samples.

This rearrangement joins TRBV4-1 to TRBJ1-3; 7 bases align to TRBD1. CDR1 is MGHRA and CDR2 is YSYEKL in the germline V gene. The V and J ends lost 4 bases and 8 bases, in that order; junction bases with no gene match: 8. This CDR3 has 14 amino acids. As DNA, the CDR3 is TGCGCCAGCAGCCGCACAGGGGTAGAAGACACCATATATTTT. This translates into CASSRTGVEDTIYF.

This rearrangement joins TRBV14 to TRBJ2-5, with 7 bases aligning to TRBD1. With V trimmed by 4 bases and J by 5 bases, 13 bases remained unmatched. Germline V gene lookup returns CDR1 SGHDN and CDR2 FVKESK. The length of the CDR3 is 16 residues. CDR3: CASSPVTGFLGETQYF. Written as DNA, the CDR3 is TGTGCCAGCAGCCCGGTGACAGGGTTCCTTGGGGAGACCCAGTACTTC.

With regard to this clone: Because it lacks the conserved phenylalanine or tryptophan at the end, this CDR3 is likely a read error. It is unclear where the CDR3 begins or ends on the DNA, so no DNA is shown, and the CDR3 is as TCRdb lists it. V gene TRBV7-8 combines with J gene TRBJ2-7; whether TRBD2, the table's D call, matches the DNA was not checked. The CDR3 comprises 11 residues, both ends counted. The germline CDR1 and CDR2 sequences are SGHVS and FQNEAQ. The CDR3 region is CASSSTGVFSL.

This clone was seen repeatedly, ten times or more. The chain has TRBV9 and TRBJ1-2; tentatively, D is TRBD1 (5 bases). Germline V gene data show CDR1 as SGDLS and CDR2 as YYNGEE. The CDR3 runs 16 residues. Trimming took off 0 bases at V and 4 bases at J, with 16 bases between the two ends. This CDR3 reads CASSVVPGQGLYGYTF. In DNA, the CDR3 is TGTGCCAGCAGCGTAGTCCCTGGGCAGGGACTCTATGGCTACACCTTC.

The rearrangement uses TRBV9 and TRBJ2-1; TRBD2 agrees at 8 bases. CDR3 length: 18 residues. Trimming took 0 bases from V and 6 from J; bases not matched to a gene: 14. The V gene's germline CDR1 is SGDLS and CDR2 YYNGEE. CDR3 nucleotides: TGTGCCAGCAGCGTAGGTGGGCGGACCGGGAGGGCTATCAATGAGCAGTTCTTC. Translating it yields CASSVGGRTGRAINEQFF. Filled out from reference TRBV9 and TRBJ2-1, the complete variable domain reads DSGVTQTPKHLITATGQRVTLRCSPRSGDLSVYWYQQSLDQGLQFLIQYYNGEERAKGNILERFSAQQFPDLHSELNLSSLELGDSALYFCASSVGGRTGRAINEQFFGPGTRLTVL.

The sample holds one count of this clone. This probably arose from a read error, given a far larger clone one base away. This chain links TRBV4-2 with TRBJ1-1; TRBD1 is a possible D gene (6 bases). The V gene's germline CDR1 is LGHNA and CDR2 YNFKEQ. Trimming removed 0 bases at V and 9 bases at J, with 11 bases between. CDR3 size: 13 residues. The CDR3 region has the DNA TGTGCCAGCAGCCAAGAGGACAGCAAGAAAGCTTTCTTT. Its translation is CASSQEDSKKAFF.

This clone was observed once. This CDR3 reads CASTDILHYEQYF. DNA of the CDR3: TGCGCCAGCACCGATATTCTCCACTACGAGCAGTACTTC. The chain is built from TRBV5-1 and TRBJ2-7; D is ambiguous. CDR3 length: 13 amino acids. Trimming shortened V by 6 bases and J by 3 bases, and 13 bases separated the two germline ends. The V gene's germline CDR1 is SGHRS and CDR2 YFSETQ.

In this sample, this clone turned up a few times. The chain couples TRBV2 to TRBJ2-3; perhaps TRBD2 as D (5 bases). The CDR3 is 15 residues long. CDR1 is SNHLY and CDR2 is FYNNEI in the germline V gene. V gave up 10 bases and J gave up 6 bases, with 23 bases separating them. CDR3 loop: CATTLARGGMDTQYF. DNA of the CDR3: TGTGCCACCACCTTAGCCCGGGGTGGTATGGATACGCAGTATTTT.

The genes are TRBV5-1 and TRBJ2-5; TRBD2 aligns across 9 bases. The CDR3 contains 14 residues. Germline loops: CDR1 SGHRS, CDR2 YFSETQ. V was pared by 4 bases and J by 3 bases, with 4 bases of the junction left unmatched. The CDR3 DNA follows: TGCGCCAGCAGCCGGACTAGCGACAAAGAGACCCAGTACTTC. Translating it yields CASSRTSDKETQYF.

In regard to this clone: One end of the junction does not line up with germline, which may come from a read error. The chain uses TRBV6-1 and TRBJ1-1; D might be TRBD1 (5 bases). The CDR3 has 16 residues. CDR1 and CDR2 from the germline V gene are MNHNS and SASEGT. The CDR3 sequence is CAISVSIGTVNTEAFF. In DNA, the CDR3 is TGTGCCATCAGTGTCTCCATTGGGACCGTGAACACTGAAGCTTTCTTT.

The chain uses TRBV28 and TRBJ1-4, with D unresolved. This CDR3 spans 15 amino acids. Germline V gives CDR1 MDHEN, CDR2 SYDVKM. Deletions cut 5 bases from V and 0 bases from J, with 10 bases between. In DNA, the CDR3 is TGTGCCAGCAGTCGAGGGTCACCAACTAATGAAAAACTGTTTTTT. This gives the protein CASSRGSPTNEKLFF.

The chain carries TRBV6-1 and TRBJ2-3; 8 bases are shared with TRBD1. The V segment lost 2 bases and the J segment 0 bases; nucleotides outside the gene matches: 16. Germline assignment: CDR1 MNHNS and CDR2 SASEGT. The CDR3 sequence is 20 residues long. CDR3 coding DNA: TGTGCCAGCAGTGAAAAGGCAGGGGGCTGGCGGGGATATAGCACAGATACGCAGTATTTT. This translates into CASSEKAGGWRGYSTDTQYF.

This sequence joins TRBV25-1 and TRBJ1-2; D is perhaps TRBD1 (5 bases). The V and J ends lost 8 bases and 1 base respectively, with 26 bases between them. The CDR3 sequence is 18 residues long. Germline loops: CDR1 MGHDK, CDR2 SYGVNS. For the CDR3, the DNA is TGTGCCAGCGGTTGGTTTCTTTGGGGCAATAGAGTTAACTATGGCTACACCTTC. It specifies CASGWFLWGNRVNYGYTF.

Written as DNA, the CDR3 is TGTGCCAGCGGTAGACAGGGTACAGATACGCAGTATTTT. Translated: CASGRQGTDTQYF. The chain carries TRBV28 and TRBJ2-3, with 7 nucleotides matching TRBD1. Trimming cost V 8 bases and J 3 bases; bases outside gene matches: 5. Per the germline V gene, CDR1 is MDHEN and CDR2 is SYDVKM. The CDR3 sequence is 13 residues long.

The chain couples TRBV29-1 to TRBJ2-5; D is unresolved. The CDR3 totals 12 residues. The V gene lost 7 bases and the J gene lost 2 bases, with 11 bases spanning the gap. Germline lookup yields CDR1 SQVTM and CDR2 ANQGSEA. The CDR3 reads CSGLARQETQYF. The CDR3 DNA sequence: TGCAGCGGGTTGGCGCGGCAAGAGACCCAGTACTTC. The full variable domain, completed using reference TRBV29-1 and TRBJ2-5, is SAVISQKPSRDICQRGTSLTIQCQVDSQVTMMFWYRQQPGQSLTLIATANQGSEATYESGFVIDKFPISRPNLTFSTLTVSNMSPEDSSIYLCSGLARQETQYFGPGTRLLVL.

The V gene is TRBV4-1, the J gene TRBJ2-3; D gene unclear. In germline, CDR1 is MGHRA, CDR2 YSYEKL. Trimming took 1 base from V and 4 from J, leaving 9 bases between them. This CDR3 region has 14 residues. The CDR3 nucleotides read TGCGCCAGCAGCCAAGCTTACTTCTCAGATACGCAGTATTTT. The encoded protein is CASSQAYFSDTQYF.

The chain is built from TRBV11-3 and TRBJ2-1; TRBD2 aligns across 11 bases. The V segment lost 0 bases and the J segment 4 bases; nucleotides outside the gene matches: 8. The CDR3 loop spans 18 amino acids. The germline V gene has CDR1 SGHNT and CDR2 YENEEA. CDR3 protein: CASSLDDTSGSGYNEQFF. The CDR3 DNA is TGTGCCAGCAGCTTAGATGACACTAGCGGGAGTGGATACAATGAGCAGTTCTTC.

The rearrangement links TRBV6-5 to TRBJ1-1; D is unresolved. The CDR3 is 13 amino acids. Trimming pared 6 bases from V and 2 bases from J, leaving 10 bases between. The germline CDR1 and CDR2 sequences are MNHEY and SVGAGI. The CDR3: CASSRAGNTEAFF. CDR3 DNA: TGTGCCAGCAGCCGGGCAGGCAACACTGAAGCTTTCTTT.

This clone was observed a handful of times. The CDR3 coding sequence is TGCAGCGTTGAAGATTCCGGGGTCGACGGCTACACCTTC. Residues: CSVEDSGVDGYTF. The gene calls are TRBV29-1 and TRBJ1-2, with D uncertain. Trimming shortened V by 0 bases and J by 8 bases, and 13 bases separated the two germline ends. This CDR3 has 13 residues. Germline V gives CDR1 SQVTM, CDR2 ANQGSEA.

The CDR3 here is CASSRVRGTDTQYF. In DNA, the CDR3 is TGTGCCAGCAGCCGGGTGCGCGGAACAGATACGCAGTATTTT. The chain joins TRBV2 to TRBJ2-3; D ambiguous. Looked up from germline, CDR1 is SNHLY and CDR2 is FYNNEI. Between the trimmed V and J ends, which lost 6 bases and 3 bases, there was a span of 13 bases. The CDR3 length is 14 residues.

The chain links TRBV7-8 to TRBJ2-5; D is unclear. The CDR3 has 19 amino acids. Looked up from germline, CDR1 is SGHVS and CDR2 is FQNEAQ. Trimming took off 1 base at V and 1 base at J, with 22 bases between the two ends. CDR3 in DNA: TGTGCCAGCAGCTTAGTAGGTGTTTGGCGGCCTTCCACCCAAGAGACCCAGTACTTC. This encodes CASSLVGVWRPSTQETQYF.

This clone was found once. The V and J genes are TRBV29-1 and TRBJ2-5; 7 bases agree with TRBD1. Germline assignment: CDR1 SQVTM and CDR2 ANQGSEA. This CDR3 comprises 14 residues. V dropped 4 bases and J dropped 1; count of bases not matched to a gene: 6. The chain's CDR3 is CSVADRPFQETQYF. In DNA form, the CDR3 reads TGCAGCGTTGCGGACAGGCCTTTCCAAGAGACCCAGTACTTC.

This clone came up a few times. The chain joins TRBV29-1 to TRBJ2-1, with D perhaps being TRBD1 or TRBD2 (5 bases each). The CDR3 runs 13 residues. Germline V gives CDR1 SQVTM, CDR2 ANQGSEA. Trimming took 4 bases from V and 4 from J, leaving 11 bases between them. The CDR3 bases are TGCAGCGTTGGAGGGACCGATTACAATGAGCAGTTCTTC. Protein product: CSVGGTDYNEQFF.

The genes are TRBV2 and TRBJ2-1; the D gene is possibly TRBD1 (5 bases). This CDR3 has 15 residues. Germline CDR1 reads SNHLY; CDR2 reads FYNNEI. Trimming stripped 8 bases from V and 5 bases from J, with 19 bases between. The DNA of the CDR3 is TGTGCCAGCGGCAAAGGGCAGGGTTCCCACAATGAGCAGTTCTTC. It codes for CASGKGQGSHNEQFF.

The J gene is TRBJ2-7, the V gene TRBV5-4; tentatively, D is TRBD2 (6 bases). The V gene lost 4 bases and the J gene lost 4 bases, with 21 bases spanning the gap. CDR3 length: 16 amino acids. Germline assignment: CDR1 SGHNT and CDR2 YYREEE (reference sequence). The CDR3 region is CASSPGVSGTGYEQYF. DNA for the CDR3: TGTGCCAGCAGCCCCGGTGTATCCGGGACTGGTTACGAGCAGTACTTC.

This clone was detected only once. The chain uses TRBV6-5 and TRBJ2-2; 10 bases map to TRBD1. Germline V gives CDR1 MNHEY, CDR2 SVGAGI. With V trimmed by 4 bases and J by 4 bases, 0 bases remained unmatched. The length of the CDR3 is 14 residues. In DNA, the CDR3 is TGTGCCAGCAGTTGGACAGGGGGCACCGGGGAGCTGTTTTTT. As protein: CASSWTGGTGELFF.

The genes are TRBV4-2 and TRBJ2-7; the match to TRBD2 covers 10 bases. Germline CDR1 and CDR2: LGHNA and YNFKEQ. Germline trimming cut 0 bases from V and 2 bases from J; bases unmatched to any gene: 7. The CDR3 is 17 residues long. As DNA, the CDR3 is TGTGCCAGCAGCCAAGAAGCCCTAGCGGGAGTAACCTACGAGCAGTACTTC. It codes for CASSQEALAGVTYEQYF.

This rearrangement joins TRBV28 to TRBJ2-2, with unresolved D. The CDR3 sequence is 15 residues long. CDR1 is MDHEN and CDR2 is SYDVKM in the germline V gene. The germline V and J ends were trimmed by 5 bases and 5 bases, with 15 bases remaining between them. This CDR3 is CASSPQELRTGELFF. The CDR3 DNA reads TGTGCCAGCAGTCCCCAGGAGCTGAGGACCGGGGAGCTGTTTTTT. The whole variable domain, remainder taken from reference TRBV28 and TRBJ2-2, is DVKVTQSSRYLVKRTGEKVFLECVQDMDHENMFWYRQDPGLGLRLIYFSYDVKMKEKGDIPEGYSVSREKKERFSLILESASTNQTSMYLCASSPQELRTGELFFGEGSRLTVL.

This clone was seen a handful of times. V gene TRBV7-3 combines with J gene TRBJ2-3; D is unclear. V lost 3 bases and J 5 bases, leaving 6 bases between the germline ends. Germline loops: CDR1 SGHTA, CDR2 FQGTGA. This CDR3 has 12 residues. In DNA form, the CDR3 reads TGTGCCAGCAGCTTCCCCGGAGATACGCAGTATTTT. Protein sequence: CASSFPGDTQYF.

A remark on this clone: Other DNA sequences in the sample encode the same CDR3. The genes are TRBV27 and TRBJ2-3, with TRBD2 matching 8 bases. The germline V gene has CDR1 MNHEY and CDR2 SMNVEV (reference sequence). The CDR3 spans 14 residues. The J segment lost 2 bases and the V segment lost 5 bases, leaving 3 bases of the junction unmatched. Written as DNA, the CDR3 is TGTGCCAGCAGTCGCGGGAGGTTCACAGATACGCAGTATTTT. It translates to CASSRGRFTDTQYF.

The J gene is TRBJ1-2, the V gene TRBV19, with 7 bases aligning to TRBD1. This CDR3 is 13 amino acids long. J gave up 4 bases and V 8 bases, and 7 bases lay outside the gene matches. Germline values: CDR1 LNHDA, CDR2 SQIVND (reference sequence). CDR3 in DNA: TGTGCCAGTTCGACAGGGCCCTTCTATGGCTACACCTTC. Translating it yields CASSTGPFYGYTF.